Following are 30 T cell receptor beta chains from one sample sequenced in a study of blood T cell repertoires in COVID-19 (dated by TCRdb to the early 2020s). Receptors were amplified or captured by the immunoSEQ multiplex PCR assay. TCRdb retrieved this table from immuneACCESS and kept in-frame rearrangements only. Not all clones are present; in checked studies, unresolved V genes account for under half, and no reason is known for the remainder. The table for this sample lists some 120,000 clones; about 80% of them were counted only once. The ten largest clones represent approximately 12% of the sample. Sequenced input: peripheral blood. These receptors originate from a man in his sixties with acute or convalescent COVID-19.

The chain is built from TRBV28 and TRBJ2-3; 7 bases agree with TRBD1. The CDR3 consists of 14 residues. Germline CDR1 MDHEN, CDR2 SYDVKM. V gave up 2 bases and J gave up 6 bases; unmatched junction bases: 5. The CDR3 region is CASSLGTALDTQYF. The CDR3 DNA sequence: TGTGCCAGCAGTTTAGGGACAGCCCTGGATACGCAGTATTTT.

Of note for this clone: An end of the junction differs from the germline gene, which may be a read error. The rearrangement joins TRBV7-7 to TRBJ2-1, with 9 bases matching TRBD2. CDR1 and CDR2 (germline): SSHAT, FNYEAQ (reference sequence). The CDR3 loop spans 15 amino acids. CDR3 amino acids: CASSLDSGRHNEQFF. CDR3 DNA: TGTGCTAGCAGCTTAGATAGCGGGAGACACAATGAGCAGTTCTTC.

In its sample, this clone was seen a few times. The rearrangement joins TRBV6-5 to TRBJ2-7, with D perhaps matching TRBD1 (6 bases). The CDR3 consists of 15 residues. Germline lookup yields CDR1 MNHEY and CDR2 SVGAGI. V was shortened by 7 bases and J by 3 bases, with 19 bases between the two germline ends. The CDR3 loop is CASNTRDTSVYEQYF. CDR3 nucleotide sequence: TGTGCCAGCAACACCCGGGACACCTCTGTCTACGAGCAGTACTTC.

The chain is built from TRBV10-3 and TRBJ1-1; D might be TRBD1 (5 bases). CDR3 size: 11 residues. CDR1 and CDR2 (germline): ENHRY, SYGVKD. V was pared by 6 bases and J by 4 bases, with 6 bases between. The CDR3 region has the DNA TGTGCCATCAGCGACAGCACTGAAGCTTTCTTT. Amino acids: CAISDSTEAFF.

This clone appeared a single time. The rearrangement links TRBV20-1 to TRBJ2-7; D may be TRBD2 (5 bases). This CDR3 has 11 residues. Looked up from germline, CDR1 is DFQATT and CDR2 is SNEGSKA (reference sequence). The V end lost 6 bases, the J end lost 9 bases, and 15 bases lay between the germline ends. DNA for the CDR3: TGCAGTGCCAATAGAGGGAGTTGGCAGTACTTC. Amino acids: CSANRGSWQYF.

The chain couples TRBV4-2 to TRBJ2-1, with 11 bases identical to TRBD2. V was pared by 6 bases and J by 7 bases, with 8 bases of the junction left unmatched. CDR3 size: 15 residues. The germline V gene encodes CDR1 LGHNA and CDR2 YNFKEQ. The CDR3 region is CASSLGLAGSNEQFF. The CDR3 DNA is TGTGCCAGCAGTCTCGGACTAGCGGGCAGTAATGAGCAGTTCTTC.

The chain couples TRBV29-1 to TRBJ2-1; D perhaps matches TRBD1 (6 bases). The CDR3 has 14 residues. Trimming pared 2 bases from V and 9 bases from J, leaving 17 bases between. Looked up from germline, CDR1 is SQVTM and CDR2 is ANQGSEA. CDR3 in DNA: TGCAGCGTTGAAATCCCAGGGGCATTATTTGAGCAGTTCTTC. This translates into CSVEIPGALFEQFF.

The chain is built from TRBV18 and TRBJ2-3, with 7 positions matching TRBD1. From germline, CDR1 is KGHSH and CDR2 LQKENI. With 6 bases clipped from V and 0 bases from J, the junction kept 6 bases outside the gene matches. The CDR3 is made up of 15 amino acids. Here the CDR3 reads CASSQGQLSTDTQYF. The CDR3 DNA sequence: TGTGCCAGCTCCCAGGGACAGCTCAGCACAGATACGCAGTATTTT.

This chain joins TRBV5-1 and TRBJ2-3; the D is unclear. The CDR3 has 17 residues. The V gene lost 0 bases and the J gene lost 0 bases, with 14 bases spanning the gap. Germline-derived CDR1 and CDR2 are SGHRS and YFSETQ. Written as DNA, the CDR3 is TGCGCCAGCAGCTTGGGGGCAGGCTTTACTAGCACAGATACGCAGTATTTT. Translated: CASSLGAGFTSTDTQYF.

The gene calls are TRBV27 and TRBJ1-2, with 8 bases identical to TRBD1. Losses at the gene ends were 8 bases for V and 7 bases for J; bases not matched to a gene: 21. Germline lookup yields CDR1 MNHEY and CDR2 SMNVEV (reference sequence). The CDR3 runs to 17 residues. The CDR3 nucleotides are TGTGCCAGCTGGGGCCCCATCCGGACAGGGAGTGGACCTGGCTACACCTTC. Translated, it gives CASWGPIRTGSGPGYTF.

The chain recombines TRBV29-1 with TRBJ2-3; D is possibly TRBD2 (6 bases). This CDR3 has 12 residues. Germline V CDR1 and CDR2: SQVTM, ANQGSEA. V lost 3 bases to trimming and J lost 6 bases, with 10 bases between them. This chain's CDR3 is CSVDGREDTQYF. In DNA, the CDR3 is TGCAGCGTTGACGGGAGAGAGGATACGCAGTATTTT.

This clone was observed once. The rearrangement uses TRBV10-3 and TRBJ1-1, with D maybe TRBD1 (6 bases). Germline V gene data show CDR1 as ENHRY and CDR2 as SYGVKD. There are 11 residues in the CDR3. V lost 3 bases, J lost 11 bases, and 10 bases lay in between. The CDR3: CAISDPQGAFF. CDR3 DNA: TGTGCCATCAGTGACCCCCAGGGGGCTTTCTTT.

The chain couples TRBV5-1 to TRBJ2-2, with 9 bases aligning to TRBD1. Germline loops: CDR1 SGHRS, CDR2 YFSETQ. The V and J ends lost 4 bases and 5 bases, in that order; junction bases with no gene match: 9. The length of the CDR3 is 16 residues. CDR3 loop: CASSERTGASTGELFF. The CDR3 DNA is TGCGCCAGCAGCGAGCGGACAGGGGCGAGTACCGGGGAGCTGTTTTTT.

The rearrangement joins TRBV24-1 to TRBJ2-3; TRBD2 matches at 11 bases. V trimming: 12 bases; J trimming: 4 bases; junction bases outside the gene matches: 8. The CDR3 sequence is 14 residues long. CDR1 and CDR2 (germline): KGHDR, SFDVKD. The CDR3 region is CASDSGRASDTQYF. The CDR3 bases are TGTGCCTCCGATAGCGGGAGGGCCTCAGATACGCAGTATTTT.

The rearrangement joins TRBV5-4 to TRBJ2-7, with 8 positions matching TRBD2. V dropped 6 bases and J dropped 3; count of bases not matched to a gene: 11. In germline, CDR1 is SGHNT, CDR2 YYREEE (reference sequence). This CDR3 is 15 amino acids long. CDR3 protein: CASTTLLAAFYEQYF. CDR3 in DNA: TGTGCCAGCACCACCCTACTAGCGGCCTTCTACGAGCAGTACTTC.

The V call is TRBV27, the J call TRBJ1-2, with D possibly TRBD1 on 5 matching bases. This CDR3 comprises 14 residues. CDR1 and CDR2 (germline): MNHEY, SMNVEV (reference sequence). The germline V and J ends were trimmed by 0 bases and 6 bases, with 11 bases remaining between them. CDR3 sequence: CASSLSGGGNGYTF. Written as DNA, the CDR3 is TGTGCCAGCAGTTTATCCGGGGGGGGTAATGGCTACACCTTC.

This chain uses TRBV11-2 with TRBJ2-5; 7 bases line up with TRBD2. This CDR3 has 16 residues. Germline V lookup: CDR1 SGHAT, CDR2 FQNNGV. The V segment lost 8 bases and the J segment 4 bases; nucleotides outside the gene matches: 16. The CDR3 DNA sequence: TGTGCCAGCCTTCCGGGGCCCGGTTTAGCGGGAGAGACCCAGTACTTC. It yields the protein CASLPGPGLAGETQYF.

The genes are TRBV5-4 and TRBJ2-3, with 11 nucleotides matching TRBD2. With 4 bases clipped from V and 0 bases from J, the junction kept 4 bases outside the gene matches. CDR1 and CDR2 (germline): SGHNT, YYREEE (reference sequence). The CDR3 is 16 amino acids. The CDR3 here is CASSPGTSGSTDTQYF. Here the CDR3 DNA reads TGTGCCAGCAGCCCCGGGACTAGCGGAAGCACAGATACGCAGTATTTT.

This clone was detected once. The chain joins TRBV5-1 to TRBJ2-5; the match to TRBD2 covers 8 bases. The germline V gene encodes CDR1 SGHRS and CDR2 YFSETQ. The CDR3 is 14 residues long. V lost 0 bases to trimming and J lost 9 bases; unmatched junction nucleotides: 7. CDR3 bases: TGCGCCAGCAGCTTGGCCCAGCGGGAGTCGGCCCAGTACTTC. Its translation: CASSLAQRESAQYF.

DNA for the CDR3: TGTGCCACCAGCCTGGGGACAGCCGGAAATGAAAAACTGTTTTTT. Protein sequence: CATSLGTAGNEKLFF. This chain joins TRBV15 and TRBJ1-4; TRBD1 matches 7 bases. This CDR3 region has 15 residues. Germline values: CDR1 LNHNV, CDR2 YYDKDF (reference sequence). Trimming cost V 5 bases and J 5 bases; bases outside gene matches: 8.

The chain carries TRBV3-1 (or the pseudogene TRBV3-2) and TRBJ2-7, with 10 nucleotides matching TRBD2. V was clipped by 4 bases and J by 4 bases; unmatched bases: 4. The length of the CDR3 is 14 residues. Germline CDR1 reads LGHDT; CDR2 reads YNNKEL (reference sequence). As DNA, the CDR3 is TGTGCCAGCAGCCTCGGGACTAGCGTATACGAGCAGTACTTC. This codes for CASSLGTSVYEQYF.

The chain uses TRBV27 and TRBJ2-3; no clear D gene. V lost 4 bases and J 4 bases, leaving 15 bases between the germline ends. Per the germline V gene, CDR1 is MNHEY and CDR2 is SMNVEV (reference sequence). This CDR3 is 15 amino acids long. The CDR3 DNA is TGTGCCAGCAGTTCGACTGGCAGACGAGCAGATACGCAGTATTTT. Protein: CASSSTGRRADTQYF.

This clone appeared many times. The chain links TRBV18 to TRBJ2-2; the match to TRBD2 covers 13 bases. Trimming at V came to 0 bases and at J to 5 bases, leaving 0 bases not matched to a gene. This CDR3 has 16 residues. Germline V CDR1 and CDR2: KGHSH, LQKENI. CDR3: CASSPPGLAGTGELFF. CDR3 nucleotide sequence: TGTGCCAGCTCACCACCGGGACTAGCGGGAACCGGGGAGCTGTTTTTT.

The CDR3 region is CASSQNRDRLYEQYF. As DNA, the CDR3 is TGTGCCAGCAGCCAAAACCGGGACAGACTCTACGAGCAGTACTTC. The chain uses TRBV3-1 (or the pseudogene TRBV3-2) and TRBJ2-7; TRBD1 agrees at 7 bases. This CDR3 has 15 residues. After removal of 2 bases from V and 3 bases from J, the junction contained 7 bases not matched to a gene. Germline lookup yields CDR1 LGHDT and CDR2 YNNKEL (reference sequence).

Details on this clone: This could be a read error, since a much larger clone is one nucleotide away. In the same sample, other DNA sequences code for this CDR3. This chain uses TRBV5-5 with TRBJ1-1; TRBD1 matches 7 bases. The germline V gene encodes CDR1 SGHKS and CDR2 YYEKEE (reference sequence). After removal of 1 base from V and 3 bases from J, the junction contained 0 bases not matched to a gene. The CDR3 runs to 13 residues. The CDR3 DNA reads as TGTGCCAGCAGCTTGCAGGGGGACACTGAAGCTTTCTTT. It is translated as CASSLQGDTEAFF. Based on the CDR3 plus reference TRBV5-5 and TRBJ1-1, the full variable domain is DAGVTQSPTHLIKTRGQQVTLRCSPISGHKSVSWYQQVLGQGPQFIFQYYEKEERGRGNFPDRFSARQFPNYSSELNVNALLLGDSALYLCASSLQGDTEAFFGQGTRLTVV.

This sequence joins TRBV5-4 and TRBJ1-1, with D possibly TRBD1 on 5 matching bases. The CDR3 spans 15 residues. V was trimmed by 0 bases and J by 5 bases, leaving 14 bases between them. CDR1 SGHNT and CDR2 YYREEE come from the germline V gene (reference sequence). CDR3 nucleotides: TGTGCCAGCAGCTTGGTAGCGCAGGGAGGAACTGAAGCTTTCTTT. Protein product: CASSLVAQGGTEAFF. Filled out from reference TRBV5-4 and TRBJ1-1, the complete variable domain reads ETGVTQSPTHLIKTRGQQVTLRCSSQSGHNTVSWYQQALGQGPQFIFQYYREEENGRGNFPPRFSGLQFPNYSSELNVNALELDDSALYLCASSLVAQGGTEAFFGQGTRLTVV.

The V call is TRBV5-8, the J call TRBJ2-1, with 9 bases matching TRBD2. Germline-derived CDR1 and CDR2 are SGHTS and YDEGEE. Trimming removed 0 bases from V and 6 bases from J; junction bases left unmatched: 13. This CDR3 region has 18 residues. CDR3 coding DNA: TGTGCCAGCAGCTTGGGGACAGCCAGGACTAGCGTCTCCAATGAGCAGTTCTTC. Amino acid sequence: CASSLGTARTSVSNEQFF.

The chain uses TRBV30 and TRBJ2-3; no reliable D call. V was trimmed by 0 bases and J by 6 bases, leaving 7 bases between them. Germline CDR1 reads GTSNPN; CDR2 reads SVGIG (reference sequence). This CDR3 contains 12 residues. CDR3 sequence (DNA): TGTGCCTGGAGTGTCCTCTTGGATACGCAGTATTTT. Translation gives CAWSVLLDTQYF.

This clone showed up just once. This sequence joins TRBV6-2 or TRBV6-3 and TRBJ1-2, with D unclear. Germline V gives CDR1 MNHEY, CDR2 SVGEGT. The CDR3 consists of 14 residues. Trimming pared 6 bases from V and 3 bases from J, leaving 14 bases between. The CDR3 DNA follows: TGTGCCAGCAGCCCCGTGGGAGGCCACTATGGCTACACCTTC. Its translation: CASSPVGGHYGYTF.

This rearrangement joins TRBV7-9 to TRBJ2-1; 11 positions match TRBD2. J was trimmed by 3 bases and V by 5 bases; bases with no gene match: 12. The germline CDR1 and CDR2 sequences are SEHNR and FQNEAQ (reference sequence). The CDR3 is made up of 18 amino acids. CDR3 in amino acids: CASSAAIAGGPYYNEQFF. The CDR3 region has the DNA TGTGCCAGCAGCGCTGCCATAGCGGGAGGGCCTTACTACAATGAGCAGTTCTTC.